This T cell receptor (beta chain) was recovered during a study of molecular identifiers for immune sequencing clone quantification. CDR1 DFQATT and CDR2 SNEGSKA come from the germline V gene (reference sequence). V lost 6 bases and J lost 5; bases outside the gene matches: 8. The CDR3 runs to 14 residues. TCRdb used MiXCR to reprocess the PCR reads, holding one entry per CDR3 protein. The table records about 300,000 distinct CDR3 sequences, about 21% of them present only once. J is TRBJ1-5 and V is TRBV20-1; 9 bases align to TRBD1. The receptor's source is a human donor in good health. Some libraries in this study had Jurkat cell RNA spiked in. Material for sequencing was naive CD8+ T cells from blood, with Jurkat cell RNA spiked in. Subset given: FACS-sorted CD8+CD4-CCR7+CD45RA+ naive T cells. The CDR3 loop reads CSAVTGGGYQPQHF. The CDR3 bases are TGCAGTGCCGTGACAGGGGGTGGTTATCAGCCCCAGCATTTT.